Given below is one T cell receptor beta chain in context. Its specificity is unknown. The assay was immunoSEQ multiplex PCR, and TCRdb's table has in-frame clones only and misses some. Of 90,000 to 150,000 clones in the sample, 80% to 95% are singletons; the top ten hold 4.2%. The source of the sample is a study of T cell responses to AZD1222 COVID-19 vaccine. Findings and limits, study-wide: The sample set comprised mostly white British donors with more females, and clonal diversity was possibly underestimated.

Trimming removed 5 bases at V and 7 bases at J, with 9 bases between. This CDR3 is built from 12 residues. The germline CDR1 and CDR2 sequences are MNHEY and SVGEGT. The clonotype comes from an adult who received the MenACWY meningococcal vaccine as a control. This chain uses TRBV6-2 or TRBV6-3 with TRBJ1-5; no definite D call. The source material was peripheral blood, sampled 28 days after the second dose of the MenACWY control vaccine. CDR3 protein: CASSRSWQPQHF. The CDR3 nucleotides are TGTGCCAGCAGTAGAAGTTGGCAGCCCCAGCATTTT.